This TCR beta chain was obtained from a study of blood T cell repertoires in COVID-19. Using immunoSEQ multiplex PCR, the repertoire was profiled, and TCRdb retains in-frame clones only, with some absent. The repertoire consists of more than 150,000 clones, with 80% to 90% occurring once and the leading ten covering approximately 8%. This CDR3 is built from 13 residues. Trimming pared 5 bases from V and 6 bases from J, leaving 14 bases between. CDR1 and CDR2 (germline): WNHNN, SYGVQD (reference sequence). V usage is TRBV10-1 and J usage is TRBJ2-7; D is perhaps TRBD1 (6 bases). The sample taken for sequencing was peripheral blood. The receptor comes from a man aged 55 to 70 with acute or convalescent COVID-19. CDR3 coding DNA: TGCGCCAGCAGTAGGGACATTGGGGGCGAGCAGTACTTC. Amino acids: CASSRDIGGEQYF.